This T cell receptor beta chain appears in the sequencing data of a study of blood T cell repertoires in COVID-19. About the research overall: Samples taken during acute and convalescent COVID-19 were collected in the United States, Italy and Spain.

The study drew participants aged about 18 to 95 years from approximately 23 US areas. Using immunoSEQ multiplex PCR, the repertoire was profiled, and TCRdb retains in-frame clones only, with some absent. The sample has hundreds of thousands of clones; 87% are singletons. CDR1 and CDR2 (germline): LGHDT, YNNKEL (reference sequence). The CDR3 contains 16 residues. Trimming shortened V by 1 base and J by 7 bases, and 16 bases separated the two germline ends. Sequences were obtained from PBMCs or T cells enriched from blood (not recorded which). This TCR was recovered from a woman aged 40 to 50 who had recovered from COVID-19. The rearrangement joins TRBV3-1 (or the pseudogene TRBV3-2) to TRBJ1-4, with a tentative D call TRBD1 (5 bases). The CDR3 here is CASSQGYTQGGEKLFF. For the CDR3, the DNA is TGTGCCAGCAGCCAAGGTTATACGCAGGGTGGTGAAAAACTGTTTTTT.